This T cell receptor (beta chain) was retrieved from a study of blood T cell repertoires in COVID-19. Study-wide background: From the United States, Italy and Spain came samples of acute and convalescent COVID-19.

The germline V gene has CDR1 SGHTA and CDR2 FQGNSA. CDR3 length: 13 residues. V was clipped by 1 base and J by 1 base, with 4 bases between them. Per the authors' pipeline: Reference gene primer amplification gave nucleated cell count estimates. Only in-frame clones appear in the TCRdb table, and some are missing; sequencing was by immunoSEQ multiplex PCR. V, J and clone size were drawn from that table, and D and trimming were deduced from the DNA. The sample has 80,000 to 95,000 clones; under 90% are singletons. This TCR was sampled from a woman aged 70 to 79 with acute or convalescent COVID-19. This chain uses TRBV7-2 with TRBJ1-1; D is undetermined. Sequencing input: peripheral blood. CDR3 region: CASSLVQNTEAFF. For the CDR3, the DNA is TGTGCCAGCAGCTTAGTACAGAACACTGAAGCTTTCTTT.